This entry concerns a single T cell receptor beta chain. What it recognizes is unknown. The sample originates from a study of cytotoxic CD8 clonotypes in ibrutinib-treated CLL. Study background: Patients: 11 to 12 relapsed/refractory, some 15 treatment-naive, roughly 18 IGHV unmutated. Study conclusions and caveats: Clonality increased at ibrutinib response and stayed stable in sustained remission. At progression, however, it fell back toward baseline. Stable or contracted on treatment, public clonotypes were also uncommon.

Here immunoSEQ multiplex PCR was the method, and the copy in TCRdb shows in-frame clones only, minus some. The repertoire holds fewer than 200,000 clones, with 70% to 85% as singletons. Trimming removed 2 bases from V and 1 base from J, with 6 bases in between. CDR1 and CDR2 from the germline V gene are KGHSH and LQKENI. This CDR3 spans 14 amino acids. The source is a human donor with chronic lymphocytic leukemia. The material was PBMCs, obtained after 24 months of ibrutinib treatment. The V and J genes are TRBV18 and TRBJ1-5; D uncertain. CDR3 in amino acids: CASSPEVSNQPQHF. The CDR3 coding sequence is TGTGCCAGCTCACCAGAAGTAAGCAATCAGCCCCAGCATTTT.